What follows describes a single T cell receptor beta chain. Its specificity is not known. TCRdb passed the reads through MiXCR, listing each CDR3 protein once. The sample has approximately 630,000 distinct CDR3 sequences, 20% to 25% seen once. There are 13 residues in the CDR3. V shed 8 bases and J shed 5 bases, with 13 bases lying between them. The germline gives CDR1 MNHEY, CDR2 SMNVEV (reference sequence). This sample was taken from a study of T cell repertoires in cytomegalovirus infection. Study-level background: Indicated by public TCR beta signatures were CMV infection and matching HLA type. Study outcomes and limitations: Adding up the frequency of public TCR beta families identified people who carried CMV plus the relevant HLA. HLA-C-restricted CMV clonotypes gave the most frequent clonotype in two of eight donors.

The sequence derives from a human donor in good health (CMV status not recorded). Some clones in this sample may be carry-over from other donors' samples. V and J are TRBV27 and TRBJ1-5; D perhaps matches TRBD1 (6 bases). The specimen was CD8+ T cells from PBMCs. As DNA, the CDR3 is TGTGCCAGCGGCCGGACAGTTTATCAGCCCCAGCATTTT. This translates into CASGRTVYQPQHF.